Reported below is one TCR beta chain. Its target is unknown. TRB cDNA was prepared as libraries by UMI-labeled 5' RACE. From its re-call of the 5' RACE reads, TCRdb lists each CDR3 protein once, without DNA. The repertoire table contains over 70,000 distinct CDR3 sequences. The data derive from a study of CXCR3-negative and CXCR3-positive naive CD8 T cells. The study, taken as a whole, reports: Similarly elevated diversity marked both naive subsets, with memory CD8+ cells showing far lower diversity. Naive cells that were CXCR3-positive had more hydrophobic TRB CDR3s (compared with CXCR3-negative naive cells).

Per the germline V gene, CDR1 is SGHVS and CDR2 is FNYEAQ. The CDR3 has 16 amino acids. The TCR comes from a human donor in good health. Some clones in this sample may be carry-over from other donors' samples. This chain uses TRBV7-6 with TRBJ2-5; TCRdb's D call, TRBD1, is unchecked because there is no DNA. Sequencing was carried out using naive CXCR3+ CD8+ T cells from blood. The subset is: CD45RO-CCR7+CD27+CD95- naive CD8+ T cells expressing CXCR3 (TNR3+). The CDR3 sequence: CASSLTPPFSKETQYF.